These 11 T cell receptor beta chains originate from one sample sequenced in a study of blood T cell repertoires in COVID-19. Sequencing used immunoSEQ multiplex PCR; TCRdb keeps in-frame clones, though not all of them. The sample has under 250,000 clones, 88% seen once. Source material: peripheral blood. The receptors were sampled from a young woman with COVID-19, enrolled during active disease.

The rearrangement joins TRBV19 to TRBJ1-5, with D possibly being TRBD1 (5 bases). In germline, CDR1 is LNHDA, CDR2 SQIVND (reference sequence). Deletions cut 10 bases from V and 4 bases from J, with 17 bases between. The CDR3 extends over 14 amino acids. CDR3 coding DNA: TGTGCCACCAACAGGAAGGGTCCGAATCAGCCCCAGCATTTT. Amino acids: CATNRKGPNQPQHF.

This clone was counted once. The chain employs TRBV14 and TRBJ2-3; TRBD2 matches at 12 bases. Trimming cost V 3 bases and J 1 base; bases outside gene matches: 2. In germline, CDR1 is SGHDN, CDR2 FVKESK. This CDR3 comprises 16 residues. CDR3 coding DNA: TGTGCCAGCAGCCAGACTAGCGGGGGCCGCACAGATACGCAGTATTTT. Translated: CASSQTSGGRTDTQYF.

The chain employs TRBV28 and TRBJ2-7; a possible D gene is TRBD1 (6 bases). Per the germline V gene, CDR1 is MDHEN and CDR2 is SYDVKM. This CDR3 has 14 residues. V dropped 3 bases and J dropped 4 bases, with 13 bases sitting between them. The chain's CDR3 is CASSFGQQGYEQYF. The CDR3 DNA reads TGTGCCAGCAGTTTCGGACAGCAAGGATACGAGCAGTACTTC.

The V and J genes are TRBV4-2 and TRBJ1-6, with no clear D. The CDR3 is made up of 17 amino acids. CDR1 and CDR2 (germline): LGHNA, YNFKEQ. V lost 0 bases, J lost 4 bases, and 13 bases lay in between. CDR3 DNA: TGTGCCAGCAGCCAAGATAAGTCGAGTAAATATAATTCACCCCTCCACTTT. It translates to CASSQDKSSKYNSPLHF.

The rearrangement joins TRBV10-3 to TRBJ2-1, with 15 bases lining up with TRBD2. The germline V gene encodes CDR1 ENHRY and CDR2 SYGVKD. The CDR3 sequence is 16 residues long. V shed 4 bases and J 8 bases; nucleotides not matched to a gene: 6. Here the CDR3 DNA reads TGTGCCATCAGTGGTAGGACTAGCGGGGGGGCCTATGAGCAGTTCTTC. It is translated as CAISGRTSGGAYEQFF.

This rearrangement joins TRBV4-1 to TRBJ2-7; D might be TRBD2 (6 bases). The CDR3 totals 13 residues. Germline-derived CDR1 and CDR2 are MGHRA and YSYEKL. The V gene lost 8 bases and the J gene lost 2 bases, with 13 bases spanning the gap. The CDR3 here is CASRPGVAYEQYV. The CDR3 DNA follows: TGCGCCAGCCGCCCGGGGGTTGCCTACGAGCAGTACGTC.

The chain couples TRBV5-1 to TRBJ2-3; weak D call: TRBD2 (6 bases). Germline lookup yields CDR1 SGHRS and CDR2 YFSETQ. The CDR3 extends over 15 amino acids. The ends were cut back, 5 bases at V and 0 bases at J, with 13 bases in the middle. The CDR3 reads CASRRGLDSTDTQYF. In DNA form, the CDR3 reads TGCGCCAGCAGGAGGGGACTGGATAGCACAGATACGCAGTATTTT.

This chain joins TRBV29-1 and TRBJ1-1; TRBD1 matches at 9 bases. The CDR3 totals 15 residues. With V trimmed by 5 bases and J by 1 base, 8 bases remained unmatched. CDR1 SQVTM and CDR2 ANQGSEA come from the germline V gene. CDR3 amino acids: CSVQSRTGENTEAFF. Here the CDR3 DNA reads TGCAGCGTTCAAAGCCGGACAGGGGAGAACACTGAAGCTTTCTTT.

Here the CDR3 DNA reads TGTGCCATCAGTGGGGAGGCCCCGAGGAACACTGAAGCTTTCTTT. Its translation: CAISGEAPRNTEAFF. This chain uses TRBV10-3 with TRBJ1-1; D is undetermined. The length of the CDR3 is 15 residues. Germline CDR1 ENHRY, CDR2 SYGVKD. V lost 4 bases to trimming and J lost 1 base, with 13 bases between them.

The V gene is TRBV11-3, the J gene TRBJ2-1; 16 positions match TRBD2. With V trimmed by 1 base and J by 8 bases, 2 bases remained unmatched. This CDR3 has 16 residues. Germline V gene sequence: CDR1 SGHNT, CDR2 YENEEA. The CDR3 DNA sequence: TGTGCCAGCAGCTTAGGGGGACTAGCGGGAGGGGATGAGCAGTTCTTC. It codes for CASSLGGLAGGDEQFF.

The chain links TRBV6-6 to TRBJ2-5; 7 bases align to TRBD1. Germline V CDR1 and CDR2: MNHNY, SVGAGI (reference sequence). Trimming cost V 5 bases and J 5 bases; bases outside gene matches: 8. The CDR3 length is 14 residues. The DNA for the CDR3 is TGTGCCAGCAGTAACGGACAGGCGAGTGAGACCCAGTACTTC. This gives the protein CASSNGQASETQYF.